This paragraph reports one T cell receptor (beta chain). The data were obtained in a study of blood T cell repertoires in COVID-19. Study at large: The origin of the acute and convalescent COVID-19 samples was the United States, Italy and Spain. Sources were T cells, B-cell-depleted T cells, or PBMCs; the material itself was cDNA or gDNA.

V lost 2 bases and J 6 bases, leaving 10 bases between the germline ends. The CDR3 runs 13 residues. Germline assignment: CDR1 ENHRY and CDR2 SYGVKD. In the study's own analysis: For nucleated cells, counts were estimated from reference gene primer amplification. Method: immunoSEQ multiplex PCR; TCRdb's copy keeps in-frame clones and lacks some. V, J and clone size were drawn from that table, and D and trimming were deduced from the DNA. The sample comprises around 260,000 clones, approximately 86% of which are singletons, and 0.7% rests with the top ten. The clonotype originates from a human donor in a cohort sampled during active COVID-19. The chain combines TRBV10-3 with TRBJ1-2; perhaps TRBD1 as D (6 bases). The sequencing input was peripheral blood. Here the CDR3 DNA reads TGTGCCATCAGTGAGATGCAGGGGCATGGCTACACCTTC. Translated, it gives CAISEMQGHGYTF.